This entry concerns a single TCR beta chain. The sample comes from a study of tumor-infiltrating lymphocytes in localized non-small cell lung cancer. V was pared by 7 bases and J by 2 bases, with 15 bases between. This CDR3 spans 14 amino acids. Germline V gene lookup returns CDR1 MDHEN and CDR2 SYDVKM. Produced via immunoSEQ multiplex PCR; TCRdb's table is partial and in-frame only. In the table there are 3,000 to 3,500 clones, approximately 40% of which are singletons. Source material: uninvolved lung tissue not adjacent to the tumor. The chain employs TRBV28 and TRBJ2-7; TRBD1 is a possible D gene (5 bases). This receptor was taken from a human donor with non-small cell lung cancer. The CDR3 reads CASIQAGRPYEQYF. For the CDR3, the DNA is TGTGCCAGCATACAGGCCGGGCGACCCTACGAGCAGTACTTC.